A selection of T cell receptor beta chains follows, all from one sample in a study of shared clonotypes between healthy human individuals. The assay was immunoSEQ multiplex PCR, and TCRdb's table has in-frame clones only and misses some. Of about 1,500,000 clones listed, around 95% are singletons. Sample: naive CD4+ T cells sorted from blood. These receptors were taken from a young man in good health. The CDR3 runs from the conserved cysteine through the conserved F or W. The order of the fields is J gene, V gene, D gene, clone size, CDR3 DNA, CDR3 protein. A D gene is named only where the DNA matches it firmly. Part of the rows lack a size; the others show once, few, many or a class for expanded clones.

J gene: TRBJ2-7
V gene: TRBV19
D gene: TRBD1
clone size: -
CDR3 DNA: TGTGCCAGTAGTCCGATTGGACAGGGGAGGGACGAGCAGTACTTC
CDR3 protein: CASSPIGQGRDEQYF

J gene: TRBJ2-5
V gene: TRBV7-6
D gene: TRBD2
clone size: -
CDR3 DNA: TGTGCCAGCAGCTTATTAGTATTAGCGGGAGCTCAAGAGACCCAGTACTTC
CDR3 protein: CASSLLVLAGAQETQYF

J gene: TRBJ2-5
V gene: TRBV7-2
D gene: -
clone size: -
CDR3 DNA: TGTGCCAGCAGCTTCAACAGGGCTGAGACCCAGTACTTC
CDR3 protein: CASSFNRAETQYF

J gene: TRBJ2-5
V gene: TRBV6-1
D gene: -
clone size: -
CDR3 DNA: TGTGCCAGCAGTTCCTCGGGGCGGGGTGAGACCCAGTACTTC
CDR3 protein: CASSSSGRGETQYF

J gene: TRBJ2-5
V gene: TRBV18
D gene: -
clone size: -
CDR3 DNA: TGTGCCAGCTCACCAGGGCAGTTACAAAAAGAGACCCAGTACTTC
CDR3 protein: CASSPGQLQKETQYF

J gene: TRBJ1-5
V gene: TRBV30
D gene: -
clone size: -
CDR3 DNA: TGTGCCTGGTCCTTTGGGGGTAGCCATCAGCCCCAGCATTTT
CDR3 protein: CAWSFGGSHQPQHF

J gene: TRBJ1-1
V gene: TRBV5-5
D gene: TRBD1
clone size: -
CDR3 DNA: TGTGCCAGCAGGGACAGGGGTACGGCTTTCTTT
CDR3 protein: CASRDRGTAFF

J gene: TRBJ2-3
V gene: TRBV29-1
D gene: -
clone size: -
CDR3 DNA: TGCAGCGGGTGCGGGCTTTACACAGATACGCAGTATTTT
CDR3 protein: CSGCGLYTDTQYF

J gene: TRBJ1-1
V gene: TRBV18
D gene: TRBD1
clone size: -
CDR3 DNA: TGTGCCAGCTCACCTAGGGGGACAGAGGCCCATCGGGCTTTCTTT
CDR3 protein: CASSPRGTEAHRAFF

J gene: TRBJ2-2
V gene: TRBV5-1
D gene: TRBD2
clone size: -
CDR3 DNA: TGCGCCAGCAGCTTTGGACTAGCGGGAGTAAAGTACACCGGGGAGCTGTTTTTT
CDR3 protein: CASSFGLAGVKYTGELFF

J gene: TRBJ2-7
V gene: TRBV19
D gene: TRBD2
clone size: -
CDR3 DNA: TGTGCCAGTGCAACTCCCGGGACTAGCGGCATTTACGAGCAGTACTTC
CDR3 protein: CASATPGTSGIYEQYF

J gene: TRBJ1-1
V gene: TRBV28
D gene: -
clone size: -
CDR3 DNA: TGTGCCAGCAGTTTAGCGCCCACTGAAGCTTTCTTT
CDR3 protein: CASSLAPTEAFF

J gene: TRBJ2-1
V gene: TRBV5-1
D gene: -
clone size: -
CDR3 DNA: TGCGCCAGCAGTTATTTGGGGGATGAGCAGTTCTTC
CDR3 protein: CASSYLGDEQFF

J gene: TRBJ1-3
V gene: TRBV6-1
D gene: -
clone size: -
CDR3 DNA: TGTGCCAGCAGTGTGGGAAGCTCTGGAAACACCATATATTTT
CDR3 protein: CASSVGSSGNTIYF

J gene: TRBJ1-3
V gene: TRBV18
D gene: -
clone size: -
CDR3 DNA: TGTGCCAGCTCACTGGACCGCTCTGGAAACACCATATATTTT
CDR3 protein: CASSLDRSGNTIYF

J gene: TRBJ1-1
V gene: TRBV19
D gene: -
clone size: -
CDR3 DNA: TGTGCCAGTAGTTGGGCAGGTCGGAACACTGAAGCTTTCTTT
CDR3 protein: CASSWAGRNTEAFF

J gene: TRBJ2-7
V gene: TRBV15
D gene: -
clone size: -
CDR3 DNA: TGTGCCACCAGCAGAGATTCTGGGGACGAGCAGTACTTC
CDR3 protein: CATSRDSGDEQYF

J gene: TRBJ2-3
V gene: TRBV19
D gene: TRBD2
clone size: -
CDR3 DNA: TGTGCCAGTACCACGGGATCAACTAGCGGGGGCACAGATACGCAGTATTTT
CDR3 protein: CASTTGSTSGGTDTQYF

J gene: TRBJ1-2
V gene: TRBV7-9
D gene: TRBD1
clone size: -
CDR3 DNA: TGTGCCAGCAGCATCGGACAGGGGAGGGGATATGGCTACACCTTC
CDR3 protein: CASSIGQGRGYGYTF

J gene: TRBJ1-1
V gene: TRBV30
D gene: TRBD1
clone size: -
CDR3 DNA: TGTGCCTGGAGTCGTTATCAGGGGGCCCTGAACACTGAAGCTTTCTTT
CDR3 protein: CAWSRYQGALNTEAFF

J gene: TRBJ2-5
V gene: TRBV2
D gene: TRBD2
clone size: -
CDR3 DNA: TGTGCCAGCAGGGGGACTAGCGGGAGTGGAGAGACCCAGTACTTC
CDR3 protein: CASRGTSGSGETQYF

J gene: TRBJ2-3
V gene: TRBV7-3
D gene: -
clone size: -
CDR3 DNA: TGTGCCAGCAGCTTAAGAGGAGGCACAGATACGCAGTATTTT
CDR3 protein: CASSLRGGTDTQYF

J gene: TRBJ1-3
V gene: TRBV7-2
D gene: -
clone size: once
CDR3 DNA: TGTGCCAGCAGCTTAGAATCTGGTTCTGGAAACACCATATATTTT
CDR3 protein: CASSLESGSGNTIYF

J gene: TRBJ2-3
V gene: TRBV28
D gene: TRBD2
clone size: once
CDR3 DNA: TGTGCCAGCACAGGGACTAGCGGGTTTCTCACAGATACGCAGTATTTT
CDR3 protein: CASTGTSGFLTDTQYF

J gene: TRBJ2-7
V gene: TRBV2
D gene: TRBD2
clone size: -
CDR3 DNA: TGTGCCAGCAGCCCTGGGTTAGCGGGAGGCGAGCAGTACTTC
CDR3 protein: CASSPGLAGGEQYF

J gene: TRBJ2-3
V gene: TRBV25-1
D gene: TRBD1
clone size: once
CDR3 DNA: TGTGCCAGCAGCACCACCCGGGACAGGGGACCAGATACGCAGTATTTT
CDR3 protein: CASSTTRDRGPDTQYF

J gene: TRBJ2-3
V gene: TRBV5-1
D gene: -
clone size: -
CDR3 DNA: TGCGCCAGCAGCTTTGGCACCCCTCAATCTGATACGCAGTATTTT
CDR3 protein: CASSFGTPQSDTQYF

J gene: TRBJ1-3
V gene: TRBV7-6
D gene: -
clone size: -
CDR3 DNA: TGTGCCAGCAGCTTAGAGGTACCTGACTCTGGAAACACCATATATTTT
CDR3 protein: CASSLEVPDSGNTIYF

J gene: TRBJ1-2
V gene: TRBV7-2
D gene: -
clone size: -
CDR3 DNA: TGTGCCAGCAGCTTCGGGGACTATGGCTACACCTTC
CDR3 protein: CASSFGDYGYTF

J gene: TRBJ2-2
V gene: TRBV4-3
D gene: TRBD1
clone size: -
CDR3 DNA: TGCGCCAGCAGCCGCCAACGACAGGGATCGAACACCGGGGAGCTGTTTTTT
CDR3 protein: CASSRQRQGSNTGELFF

J gene: TRBJ2-7
V gene: TRBV28
D gene: TRBD2
clone size: -
CDR3 DNA: TGTGCCAGCAGTCGCCTGAGTAGCGGGTTACTCTCCTACGAGCAGTACTTC
CDR3 protein: CASSRLSSGLLSYEQYF

J gene: TRBJ2-7
V gene: TRBV28
D gene: TRBD2
clone size: -
CDR3 DNA: TGTGCCAGCAGACCTGGTGGGGGGGTAGGCTCCTACGAGCAGTACTTC
CDR3 protein: CASRPGGGVGSYEQYF

J gene: TRBJ2-7
V gene: TRBV18
D gene: -
clone size: -
CDR3 DNA: TGTGCCAGCTCACCACAGGGGGTTAAGGCCTACGAGCAGTACTTC
CDR3 protein: CASSPQGVKAYEQYF

J gene: TRBJ1-1
V gene: TRBV19
D gene: TRBD1
clone size: -
CDR3 DNA: TGTGCCAGTAGTCAAAAACAGGGGGCGGCGGTAACTTTCTTT
CDR3 protein: CASSQKQGAAVTFF

J gene: TRBJ1-5
V gene: TRBV29-1
D gene: -
clone size: -
CDR3 DNA: TGCAGCGTTCTACGGGGGAGGCAGCCCCAGCATTTT
CDR3 protein: CSVLRGRQPQHF

J gene: TRBJ2-3
V gene: TRBV10-3
D gene: -
clone size: once
CDR3 DNA: TGTGCCATCGGCACAGGCGGGGGCCGAGATACGCAGTATTTT
CDR3 protein: CAIGTGGGRDTQYF

J gene: TRBJ1-4
V gene: TRBV15
D gene: TRBD1
clone size: -
CDR3 DNA: TGTGCCACCAGCTTATCCGGGACAGGGAATGAAAAACTGTTTTTT
CDR3 protein: CATSLSGTGNEKLFF

J gene: TRBJ2-1
V gene: TRBV7-3
D gene: -
clone size: -
CDR3 DNA: TGTGCCAGCAGCTTAGGTCAGGGCTACAATGAGCAGTTCTTC
CDR3 protein: CASSLGQGYNEQFF

J gene: TRBJ1-4
V gene: TRBV4-2
D gene: TRBD1
clone size: -
CDR3 DNA: TGTGCCAGCAGCCAAGAAGGAGGGCAGGGGGGTGAAAAACTGTTTTTT
CDR3 protein: CASSQEGGQGGEKLFF

J gene: TRBJ1-1
V gene: TRBV5-1
D gene: -
clone size: -
CDR3 DNA: TGCGCCAGCAGCAGGGTGGTTGACACTGAAGCTTTCTTT
CDR3 protein: CASSRVVDTEAFF

J gene: TRBJ1-1
V gene: TRBV4-3
D gene: -
clone size: -
CDR3 DNA: TGCGCCAGCAGCCAAGATTGGAGGGTGACTGAAGCTTTCTTT
CDR3 protein: CASSQDWRVTEAFF

J gene: TRBJ2-2
V gene: TRBV13
D gene: -
clone size: once
CDR3 DNA: TGTGCCAGCAGCGTTCCTAACACCGGGGAGCTGTTTTTT
CDR3 protein: CASSVPNTGELFF

J gene: TRBJ2-7
V gene: TRBV5-6
D gene: -
clone size: -
CDR3 DNA: TGTGCCAGCAGCTTGGGCCCGGGCGAGCAGTACTTC
CDR3 protein: CASSLGPGEQYF

J gene: TRBJ2-2
V gene: TRBV2
D gene: -
clone size: -
CDR3 DNA: TGTGCCAGCAGCGAGGGCGGGTCGGGCACCGGGGAGCTGTTTTTT
CDR3 protein: CASSEGGSGTGELFF

J gene: TRBJ2-2
V gene: TRBV6-1
D gene: -
clone size: -
CDR3 DNA: TGTGCCAGCAGTGGTACATCGACCGGGGAGCTGTTTTTT
CDR3 protein: CASSGTSTGELFF

J gene: TRBJ2-1
V gene: TRBV18
D gene: TRBD2
clone size: -
CDR3 DNA: TGTGCCAGCTCACCGACTAGCCGGTACAATGAGCAGTTCTTC
CDR3 protein: CASSPTSRYNEQFF

J gene: TRBJ1-1
V gene: TRBV11-2
D gene: TRBD1
clone size: -
CDR3 DNA: TGTGCCAGCAGCCTGACAGGGACTGAAGCTTTCTTT
CDR3 protein: CASSLTGTEAFF

J gene: TRBJ1-2
V gene: TRBV5-1
D gene: -
clone size: -
CDR3 DNA: TGCGCCAGCAGTATTTTTGGAACACCAATCGGGGTCTATGGCTACACCTTC
CDR3 protein: CASSIFGTPIGVYGYTF

J gene: TRBJ1-2
V gene: TRBV19
D gene: TRBD1
clone size: -
CDR3 DNA: TGTGCCAGTAGTCTGCGGACAGGGGGGATTCGTGGCTACACCTTC
CDR3 protein: CASSLRTGGIRGYTF